The 8 T cell receptor beta chains below come from one sample, sequenced in a study of blood T cell repertoires in COVID-19. Some clones are missing from TCRdb's copy, which holds only in-frame ones; the method was immunoSEQ multiplex PCR. The sample includes about 150,000 clones, 75% to 95% of them seen just once. The sample taken for sequencing was peripheral blood. These TCRs come from a man aged 50-59 years with acute or convalescent COVID-19.

The rearrangement joins TRBV9 to TRBJ2-3; 9 nucleotides line up with TRBD2. The V gene end was trimmed by 0 bases and the J gene end by 5 bases; junction bases not matched to a gene: 10. The V gene's germline CDR1 is SGDLS and CDR2 YYNGEE. This CDR3 comprises 17 residues. The CDR3 loop is CASSVERAGGVRDTQYF. CDR3 nucleotide sequence: TGTGCCAGCAGCGTAGAGCGAGCGGGGGGCGTTAGAGATACGCAGTATTTT. Using reference TRBV9 and TRBJ2-3 for the parts outside the CDR3, the full variable domain is DSGVTQTPKHLITATGQRVTLRCSPRSGDLSVYWYQQSLDQGLQFLIQYYNGEERAKGNILERFSAQQFPDLHSELNLSSLELGDSALYFCASSVERAGGVRDTQYFGPGTRLTVL.

This clone was observed a single time. This rearrangement joins TRBV19 to TRBJ2-1; 8 nucleotides agree with TRBD2. Germline V gives CDR1 LNHDA, CDR2 SQIVND (reference sequence). This CDR3 spans 17 amino acids. J gave up 4 bases and V 0 bases, and 8 bases lay outside the gene matches. The DNA for the CDR3 is TGTGCCAGTAGTATAGATCGACCGGGGGGGGAGTACAATGAGCAGTTCTTC. This encodes CASSIDRPGGEYNEQFF.

The V and J genes are TRBV2 and TRBJ1-4; D not resolved. The germline V gene encodes CDR1 SNHLY and CDR2 FYNNEI. This CDR3 region has 17 residues. V was trimmed by 7 bases and J by 0 bases, leaving 18 bases between them. This chain's CDR3 is CASTSGGRPATNEKLFF. Written as DNA, the CDR3 is TGTGCCAGCACCAGTGGTGGCAGGCCTGCAACTAATGAAAAACTGTTTTTT.

The rearrangement links TRBV19 to TRBJ2-3; D not certain. Germline CDR1 reads LNHDA; CDR2 reads SQIVND (reference sequence). CDR3 size: 14 residues. Trimming took off 7 bases at V and 2 bases at J, with 13 bases between the two ends. The DNA of the CDR3 is TGTGCCAGTACCCTAAACTCGGTCACAGATACGCAGTATTTT. Its translation is CASTLNSVTDTQYF.

About this clone: In the same sample, other DNA sequences code for this CDR3. This chain uses TRBV2 with TRBJ1-5, with 10 nucleotides matching TRBD1. Germline CDR1 reads SNHLY; CDR2 reads FYNNEI. V lost 4 bases to trimming and J lost 1 base; unmatched junction nucleotides: 1. CDR3 length: 15 amino acids. The CDR3 protein is CASSGQGASNQPQHF. As DNA, the CDR3 is TGTGCCAGCAGTGGACAGGGGGCCAGCAATCAGCCCCAGCATTTT.

The chain carries TRBV15 and TRBJ1-5; no clear D. The V gene lost 1 base and the J gene lost 4 bases, with 5 bases spanning the gap. The CDR3 length is 13 residues. CDR1 is LNHNV, CDR2 YYDKDF, per germline (reference sequence). DNA for the CDR3: TGTGCCACCAGCAGAGGGAGTAATCAGCCCCAGCATTTT. It is translated as CATSRGSNQPQHF.

The CDR3 DNA follows: TGTGCCAGTAGTATGGGAGGACTAGAAAACATTCAGTACTTC. Encoded protein: CASSMGGLENIQYF. This chain links TRBV19 with TRBJ2-4; 7 bases are a match to TRBD2. J was trimmed by 5 bases and V by 3 bases; bases with no gene match: 4. Germline V gene lookup returns CDR1 LNHDA and CDR2 SQIVND (reference sequence). This CDR3 spans 14 amino acids.

The V and J genes are TRBV27 and TRBJ2-1, with D maybe TRBD1 (6 bases). Trimming shortened V by 3 bases and J by 8 bases, and 20 bases separated the two germline ends. There are 16 residues in the CDR3. Germline V CDR1 and CDR2: MNHEY, SMNVEV (reference sequence). The chain's CDR3 is CASSFGGAGAGDEQFF. CDR3 DNA: TGTGCCAGCAGTTTTGGGGGCGCAGGGGCAGGCGATGAGCAGTTCTTC.